These 2 T cell receptor beta chains share one sample of origin, sequenced in a study of shared clonotypes between healthy human individuals. The assay was immunoSEQ multiplex PCR, and TCRdb's table has in-frame clones only and misses some. The sample lists about 1.5 million clones, 95% to 99% occurring once. The sequencing sample was made of naive CD4+ T cells sorted from blood. Subset noted: CD45RA+ positively selected. The receptors shown here come from a man under 40 in good health.

The chain joins TRBV5-5 to TRBJ1-2; D uncertain. The CDR3 contains 14 residues. The ends were cut back, 0 bases at V and 7 bases at J, with 13 bases in the middle. Germline CDR1 is SGHKS and CDR2 is YYEKEE (reference sequence). The CDR3 DNA sequence: TGTGCCAGCAGCTTGGTTTCGGGAGTTAGTGGCTACACCTTC. Its translation is CASSLVSGVSGYTF.

This rearrangement joins TRBV6-6 to TRBJ1-4; D might be TRBD1 (5 bases). The CDR3 totals 16 residues. Trimming left V 7 bases short and J 8 bases short, with 23 bases between. Per germline, CDR1 MNHNY and CDR2 SVGAGI (reference sequence). The CDR3 sequence: CASIHLPPGRGEKLFF. In DNA, the CDR3 is TGTGCCAGCATCCACCTACCCCCAGGGAGGGGCGAAAAACTGTTTTTT.